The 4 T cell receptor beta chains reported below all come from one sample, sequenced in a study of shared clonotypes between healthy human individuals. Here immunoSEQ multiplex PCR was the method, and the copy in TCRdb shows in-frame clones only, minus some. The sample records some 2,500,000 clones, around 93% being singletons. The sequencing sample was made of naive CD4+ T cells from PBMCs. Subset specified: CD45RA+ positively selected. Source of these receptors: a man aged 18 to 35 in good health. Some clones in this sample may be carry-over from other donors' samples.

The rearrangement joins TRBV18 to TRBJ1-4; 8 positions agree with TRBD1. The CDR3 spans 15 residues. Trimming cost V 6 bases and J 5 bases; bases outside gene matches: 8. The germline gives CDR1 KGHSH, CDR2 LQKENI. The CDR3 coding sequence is TGTGCCAGCTCGAATCAGGGGGCCCGCAATGAAAAACTGTTTTTT. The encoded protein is CASSNQGARNEKLFF.

DNA for the CDR3: TGTGCCAGCAGCCGGGAGGGGGTGGGCACCGGGGAGCTGTTTTTT. Translation: CASSREGVGTGELFF. The chain employs TRBV7-3 and TRBJ2-2; 8 bases agree with TRBD2. Germline loops: CDR1 SGHTA, CDR2 FQGTGA. The CDR3 covers 15 residues. Trimming at V came to 5 bases and at J to 4 bases, leaving 6 bases not matched to a gene.

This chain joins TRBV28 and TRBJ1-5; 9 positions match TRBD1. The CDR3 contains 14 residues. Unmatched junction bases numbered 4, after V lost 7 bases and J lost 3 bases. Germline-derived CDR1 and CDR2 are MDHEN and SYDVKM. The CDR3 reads CASNTGGNNQPQHF. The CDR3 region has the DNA TGTGCCAGCAATACAGGGGGCAACAATCAGCCCCAGCATTTT.

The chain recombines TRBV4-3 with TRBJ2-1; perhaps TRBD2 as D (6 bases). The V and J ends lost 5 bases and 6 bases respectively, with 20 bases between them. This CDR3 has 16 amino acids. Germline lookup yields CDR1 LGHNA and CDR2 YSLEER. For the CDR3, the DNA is TGCGCCAGCAGCGAAGGGGACGAGGAGGGCCGCAATGAGCAGTTCTTC. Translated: CASSEGDEEGRNEQFF.